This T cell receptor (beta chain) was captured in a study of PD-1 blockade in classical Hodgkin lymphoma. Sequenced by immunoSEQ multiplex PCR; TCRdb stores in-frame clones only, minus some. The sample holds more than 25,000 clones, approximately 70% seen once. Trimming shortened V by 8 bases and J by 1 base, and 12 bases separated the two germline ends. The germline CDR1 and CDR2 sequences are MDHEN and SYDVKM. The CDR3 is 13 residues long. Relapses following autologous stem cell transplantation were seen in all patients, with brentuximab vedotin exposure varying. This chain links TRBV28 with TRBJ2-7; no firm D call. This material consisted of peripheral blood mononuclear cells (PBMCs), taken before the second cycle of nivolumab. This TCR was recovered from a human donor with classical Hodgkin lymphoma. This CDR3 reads CASCGRFSYEQYF. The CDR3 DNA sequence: TGTGCCAGCTGCGGCCGTTTTTCCTACGAGCAGTACTTC.